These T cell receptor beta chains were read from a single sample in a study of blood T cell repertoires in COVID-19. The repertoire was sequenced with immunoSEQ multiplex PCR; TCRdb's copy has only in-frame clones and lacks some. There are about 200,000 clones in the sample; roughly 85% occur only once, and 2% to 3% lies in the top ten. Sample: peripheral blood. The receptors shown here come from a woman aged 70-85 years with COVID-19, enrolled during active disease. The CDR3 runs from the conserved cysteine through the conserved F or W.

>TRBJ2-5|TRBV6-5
CAAGLAGGTLETQYF
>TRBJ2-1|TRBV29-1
CSVEEDLLAAYESSYNEQFF
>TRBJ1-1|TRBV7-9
CASSPQSSPNTEAFF
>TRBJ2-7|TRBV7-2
CASSRGQIYEQYF
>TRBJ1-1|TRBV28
CASSLLAREAFF
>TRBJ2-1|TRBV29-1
CSGSPGHVDNEQFF
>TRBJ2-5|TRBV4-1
CASSQESKTSGGYEETQYF
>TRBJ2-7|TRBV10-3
CAISDGTGISYEQYF
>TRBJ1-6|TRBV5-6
CASSLDRGSSSPLHF
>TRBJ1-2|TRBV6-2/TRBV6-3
CASSEETGSTF
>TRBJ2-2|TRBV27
CASSPAGGTGELFF
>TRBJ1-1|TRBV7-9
CASVGTGDTEAFF
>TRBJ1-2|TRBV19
CASSTGDRTNYGYTF
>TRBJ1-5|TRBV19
CASSALGQPESENQPQHF
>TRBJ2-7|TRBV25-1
CASSALKGGVESYEQYF
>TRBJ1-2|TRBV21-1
CASSPDGGFGYGYTF
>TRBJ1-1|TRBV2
CASQDLDFYNMNTEAFF
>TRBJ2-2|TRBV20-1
CSASLAKANTGELFF
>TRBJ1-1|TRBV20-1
CSASLSTRHAFF
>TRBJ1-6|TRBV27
CASSSWQVLNSPLHF
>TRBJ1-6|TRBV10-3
CAISDEGTGFNSPLHF
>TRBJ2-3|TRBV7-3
CASSLALVSSTDTQYF
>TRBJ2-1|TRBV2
CASSEALRLAGGEQFF
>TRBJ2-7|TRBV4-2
CASSQDVTAASSYEQYF
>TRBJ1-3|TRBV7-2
CASSLGRSSGNTIYF
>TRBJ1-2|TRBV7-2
CASSPGTGSYGYTF
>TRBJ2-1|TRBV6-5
CASSYVGLAVNEQFF
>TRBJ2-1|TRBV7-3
CASSPGTSGGHNEQFF
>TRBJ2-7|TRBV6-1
CASSEAAGGSLEQYF
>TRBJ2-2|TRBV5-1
CASSNSGSTTGELFF
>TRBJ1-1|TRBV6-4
CASSPTEMNTEAFF
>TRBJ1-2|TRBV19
CANDRGLGYTF
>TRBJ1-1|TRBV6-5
CASRRSDEAFF
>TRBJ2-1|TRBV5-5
CASSLRLAGNNEQFF
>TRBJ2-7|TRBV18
CASSPGLARYEQYF
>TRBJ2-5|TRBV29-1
CSVEDLEDREGETQYF
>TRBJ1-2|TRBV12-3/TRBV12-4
CASSKDRYYGYTF
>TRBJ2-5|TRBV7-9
CASSPGTGRETQYF
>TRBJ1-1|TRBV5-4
CASSLGLPGQGTNTEAFF
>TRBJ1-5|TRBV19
CASSTRGLINQPQHF